The clone carrying this T cell receptor beta chain has a handful of counts. Its target is not known. Systemic immunosuppression or a history of autoimmune disease excluded patients. This record belongs to a study of OX40 agonist ivuxolimab in advanced cancers. Study information: Hepatocellular carcinoma, melanoma, renal cell or head and neck cancer was diagnosed in the dose-escalation patients. Study-level points and caveats: Nonresponders included some who also had low normalized T-cell clonal expansion.

Measured with immunoSEQ multiplex PCR; TCRdb has only the in-frame clones, and not every one. The profile shows 72,000 or so clones, 81% of them singletons. Germline lookup yields CDR1 LGHNA and CDR2 YNFKEQ. This CDR3 comprises 17 residues. The J segment lost 4 bases and the V segment lost 4 bases, leaving 6 bases of the junction unmatched. The rearrangement uses TRBV4-2 and TRBJ2-3; 15 positions agree with TRBD2. The material was CD4+ or CD8+ T cells sorted from blood, obtained in a trial of the OX40 agonist ivuxolimab. The TCR originated in an adult with an advanced solid tumor such as melanoma, head and neck, liver or kidney cancer. The CDR3 coding sequence is TGTGCCAGCAGCCCTGGACTAGCGGGGGGGCCTTCAGATACGCAGTATTTT. It is translated as CASSPGLAGGPSDTQYF.